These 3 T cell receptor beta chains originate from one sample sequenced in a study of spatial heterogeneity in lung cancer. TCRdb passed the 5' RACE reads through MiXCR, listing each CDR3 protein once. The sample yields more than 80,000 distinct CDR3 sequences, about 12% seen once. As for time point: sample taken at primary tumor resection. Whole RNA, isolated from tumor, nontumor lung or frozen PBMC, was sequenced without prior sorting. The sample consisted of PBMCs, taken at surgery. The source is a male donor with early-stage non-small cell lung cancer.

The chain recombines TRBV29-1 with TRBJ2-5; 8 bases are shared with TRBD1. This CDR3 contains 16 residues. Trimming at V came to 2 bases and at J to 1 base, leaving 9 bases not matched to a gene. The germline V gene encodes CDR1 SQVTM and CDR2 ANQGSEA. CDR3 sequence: CSVERYRGSGQETQYF. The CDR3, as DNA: TGCAGCGTTGAACGGTACAGGGGGTCGGGCCAAGAGACCCAGTACTTC.

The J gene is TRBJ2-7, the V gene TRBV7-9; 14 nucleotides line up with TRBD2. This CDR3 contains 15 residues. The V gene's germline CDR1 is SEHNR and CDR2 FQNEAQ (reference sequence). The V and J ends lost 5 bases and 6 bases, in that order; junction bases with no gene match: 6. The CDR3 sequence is CASSRGLAGGVEQYF. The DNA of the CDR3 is TGTGCCAGCAGCCGAGGACTAGCGGGAGGAGTCGAGCAGTACTTC. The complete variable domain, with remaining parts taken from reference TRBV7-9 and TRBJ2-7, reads DTGVSQNPRHKITKRGQNVTFRCDPISEHNRLYWYRQTLGQGPEFLTYFQNEAQLEKSRLLSDRFSAERPKGSFSTLEIQRTEQGDSAMYLCASSRGLAGGVEQYFGPGTRLTVT.

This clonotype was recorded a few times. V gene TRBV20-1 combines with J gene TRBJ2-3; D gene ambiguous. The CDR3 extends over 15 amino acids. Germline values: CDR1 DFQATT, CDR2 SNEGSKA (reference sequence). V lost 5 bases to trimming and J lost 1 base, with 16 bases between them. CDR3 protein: CSASQDDRGTDTQYF. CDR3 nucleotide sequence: TGCAGTGCTTCTCAGGATGATCGGGGCACAGATACGCAGTATTTT.